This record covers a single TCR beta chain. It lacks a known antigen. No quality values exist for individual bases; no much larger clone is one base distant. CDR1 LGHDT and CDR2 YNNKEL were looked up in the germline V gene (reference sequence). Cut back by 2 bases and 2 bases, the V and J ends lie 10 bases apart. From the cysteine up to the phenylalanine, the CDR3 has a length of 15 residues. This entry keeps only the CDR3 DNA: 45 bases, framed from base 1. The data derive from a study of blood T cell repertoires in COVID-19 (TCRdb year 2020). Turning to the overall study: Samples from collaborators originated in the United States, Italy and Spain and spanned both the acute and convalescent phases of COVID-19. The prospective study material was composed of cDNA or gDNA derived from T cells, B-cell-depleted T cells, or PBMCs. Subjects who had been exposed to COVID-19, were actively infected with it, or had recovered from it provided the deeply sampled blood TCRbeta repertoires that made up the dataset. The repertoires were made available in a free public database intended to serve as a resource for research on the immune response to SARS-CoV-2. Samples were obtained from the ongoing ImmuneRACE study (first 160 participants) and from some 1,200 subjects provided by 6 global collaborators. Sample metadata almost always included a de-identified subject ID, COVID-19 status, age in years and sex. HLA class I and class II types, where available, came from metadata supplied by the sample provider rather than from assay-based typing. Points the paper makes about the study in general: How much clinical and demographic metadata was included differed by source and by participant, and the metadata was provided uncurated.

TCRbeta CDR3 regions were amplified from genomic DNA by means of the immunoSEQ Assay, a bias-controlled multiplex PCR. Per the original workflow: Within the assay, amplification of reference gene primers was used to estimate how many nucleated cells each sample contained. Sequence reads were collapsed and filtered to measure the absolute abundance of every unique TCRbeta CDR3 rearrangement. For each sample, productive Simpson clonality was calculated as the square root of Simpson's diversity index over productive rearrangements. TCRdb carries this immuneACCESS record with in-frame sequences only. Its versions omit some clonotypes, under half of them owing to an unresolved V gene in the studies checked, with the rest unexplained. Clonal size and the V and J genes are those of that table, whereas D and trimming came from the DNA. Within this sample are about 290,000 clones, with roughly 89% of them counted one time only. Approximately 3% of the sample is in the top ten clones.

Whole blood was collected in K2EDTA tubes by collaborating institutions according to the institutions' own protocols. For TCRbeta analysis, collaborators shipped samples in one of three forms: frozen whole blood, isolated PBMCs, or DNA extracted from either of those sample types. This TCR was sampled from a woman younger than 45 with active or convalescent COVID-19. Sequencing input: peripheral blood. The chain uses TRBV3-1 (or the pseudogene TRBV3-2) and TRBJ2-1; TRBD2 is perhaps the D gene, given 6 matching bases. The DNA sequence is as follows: TGTGCCAGCAGCCAAACGGGGACTCCCTACAATGAGCAGTTCTTC. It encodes CASSQTGTPYNEQFF.